This T cell receptor beta chain is drawn from a study of cytomegalovirus exposure and HLA in healthy donors. Study at large: Genotyping showed around 81% of over 350 donors falling in the Caucasian-associated ancestry cluster. Study-wide results and caveats: Presence/absence analyses assumed roughly uniform sequencing depth across donors, which may not hold. Altogether, 164 TCR beta chains were recorded as cytomegalovirus-associated.

PCR employed 60 Vbeta and 13 Jbeta primers. TCRdb's copy holds only in-frame clones and misses some; the assay was immunoSEQ multiplex PCR. The repertoire holds 130,000 or so clones, with about two thirds as singletons. Trimming took 1 base from V and 1 from J, leaving 14 bases between them. Germline loops: CDR1 SGHRS, CDR2 YFSETQ. This CDR3 region has 16 residues. Despite likely unrecorded immune exposures, the donors were nominally healthy at the time of sampling. In the case of this clone: Its specificity is not known.

This sequence was found in a woman aged 40 to 55 in good health and CMV-seronegative. The genes are TRBV5-1 and TRBJ1-1; no clear D gene. Sequencing used PBMCs. CDR3 amino acids: CASSLKPQVANTEAFF. CDR3 sequence (DNA): TGCGCCAGCAGCTTGAAACCCCAGGTGGCGAACACTGAAGCTTTCTTT.